This T cell receptor beta chain comes out of a study of T cell responses to AZD1222 COVID-19 vaccine. Across the study: Second doses that came at about 4 or about 12 weeks were put together.

Data came from immunoSEQ multiplex PCR; TCRdb stores just in-frame clones and leaves some out. This table holds some 120,000 clones, roughly 87% found once. The CDR3 has 15 amino acids. Germline V CDR1 and CDR2: MNHEY, SVGAGI. The V end was cut by 4 bases, the J end by 1 base, with 10 bases between. With regard to this clone: Its target is unknown.

Overall study results and limits: White British people made up most donors, females outnumbered males, and clonal diversity was possibly underestimated. CD4 TCRs linked to vaccination spanned spike, dominating at 160-218 and 743-854. Nearly half of the spike-specific TCRs reportedly recognize variant regions that carry no mutations.

The source is an adult in good health. Sequences were derived from peripheral blood, sampled on day 0 of AZD1222 vaccination. The genes are TRBV6-5 and TRBJ1-4; no firm D call. The chain's CDR3 is CASSFSTVTNEKLFF. The CDR3 DNA sequence: TGTGCCAGCAGTTTTAGCACAGTAACTAATGAAAAACTGTTTTTT.